One and the same sample provided the 23 T cell receptor beta chains below, sequenced in a study of blood T cell repertoires in COVID-19. Here immunoSEQ multiplex PCR was the method, and the copy in TCRdb shows in-frame clones only, minus some. Of tens of thousands of clones in the sample, approximately 78% are singletons; the top ten hold around 15%. Sequences were obtained from peripheral blood. Receptors originate from a human donor in a cohort sampled during active COVID-19.

Only a few counts were recorded for this clone. This chain links TRBV3-1 (or the pseudogene TRBV3-2) with TRBJ1-2; D is uncertain. CDR1 and CDR2 from the germline V gene are LGHDT and YNNKEL (reference sequence). V lost 6 bases, J lost 4 bases, and 6 bases lay in between. The length of the CDR3 is 11 residues. The CDR3 sequence is CASSRSYGYTF. The CDR3 DNA reads TGTGCCAGCAGTCGGTCCTATGGCTACACCTTC.

The chain has TRBV4-1 and TRBJ2-3, with TRBD1 matching 7 bases. The V gene end was trimmed by 6 bases and the J gene end by 3 bases; junction bases not matched to a gene: 12. In germline, CDR1 is MGHRA, CDR2 YSYEKL. The CDR3 is made up of 16 amino acids. CDR3 sequence: CASRPPLAGGTDTQYF. The CDR3 DNA sequence: TGCGCCAGCAGACCCCCTCTGGCAGGGGGTACAGATACGCAGTATTTT.

This chain joins TRBV10-1 and TRBJ2-7; tentatively, D is TRBD2 (5 bases). Germline CDR1 is WNHNN and CDR2 is SYGVQD (reference sequence). Trimming stripped 0 bases from V and 3 bases from J, with 6 bases between. The CDR3 loop spans 13 amino acids. The CDR3 is CASSESGLYEQYF. The CDR3 DNA reads as TGCGCCAGCAGTGAGTCTGGACTCTACGAGCAGTACTTC.

The chain links TRBV7-9 to TRBJ1-1, with TRBD1 identical over 8 bases. The V gene end was trimmed by 6 bases and the J gene end by 2 bases; junction bases not matched to a gene: 5. In germline, CDR1 is SEHNR, CDR2 FQNEAQ (reference sequence). CDR3 length: 14 residues. The DNA of the CDR3 is TGTGCCAGCAGGACGACAGGGGAAAACACTGAAGCTTTCTTT. This sequence encodes CASRTTGENTEAFF.

The chain uses TRBV3-1 (or the pseudogene TRBV3-2) and TRBJ1-6; TRBD1 matches at 9 bases. The CDR3 sequence is 14 residues long. The trim removed 4 bases at V and 7 bases at J, leaving 2 bases unmatched. Looked up from germline, CDR1 is LGHDT and CDR2 is YNNKEL (reference sequence). CDR3 sequence (DNA): TGTGCCAGCAGCCGCGGACAGGGGAATTCACCCCTCCACTTT. As protein: CASSRGQGNSPLHF.

The chain has TRBV5-1 and TRBJ1-3; D remains unclear. The CDR3 is 14 residues long. Germline V gene data show CDR1 as SGHRS and CDR2 as YFSETQ. The germline V and J ends were trimmed by 0 bases and 8 bases, with 12 bases remaining between them. This chain's CDR3 is CASSLADGGDTIYF. CDR3 DNA: TGCGCCAGCAGCTTGGCCGACGGAGGTGACACCATATATTTT.

J is TRBJ2-2 and V is TRBV7-9, with D unclear. This CDR3 has 13 residues. Per germline, CDR1 SEHNR and CDR2 FQNEAQ (reference sequence). Trimming removed 5 bases at V and 3 bases at J, with 7 bases between. The DNA for the CDR3 is TGTGCCAGCAGCCCAGTCTACACCGGGGAGCTGTTTTTT. Its protein is CASSPVYTGELFF.

The V gene is TRBV7-2, the J gene TRBJ1-3; D is perhaps TRBD1 (6 bases). The CDR3 consists of 13 residues. Deletions cut 4 bases from V and 9 bases from J, with 13 bases between. CDR1 and CDR2 (germline): SGHTA, FQGNSA. CDR3 in amino acids: CASSSQGLGTIYF. CDR3 coding DNA: TGTGCCAGCAGCTCCCAGGGGCTTGGCACCATATATTTT.

The rearrangement joins TRBV27 to TRBJ1-1, with D possibly TRBD1 on 5 matching bases. This CDR3 is built from 11 residues. Deletions cut 3 bases from V and 8 bases from J, with 7 bases between. Germline V gene sequence: CDR1 MNHEY, CDR2 SMNVEV (reference sequence). The CDR3 coding sequence is TGTGCCAGCAGTTTTAACAGGGAAGCTTTCTTT. As protein: CASSFNREAFF.

This chain links TRBV11-2 with TRBJ2-3; 10 bases align to TRBD2. The J segment lost 5 bases and the V segment lost 3 bases, leaving 2 bases of the junction unmatched. Germline V lookup: CDR1 SGHAT, CDR2 FQNNGV. This CDR3 comprises 14 residues. The CDR3 sequence is CASSFRLAGDTQYF. In DNA form, the CDR3 reads TGTGCCAGCAGCTTCCGACTAGCGGGAGATACGCAGTATTTT.

This chain connects TRBV5-4 to TRBJ2-4; 7 bases match TRBD1. The CDR3 runs 16 residues. Germline V CDR1 and CDR2: SGHNT, YYREEE (reference sequence). The ends lost 3 bases at V and 1 base at J; junction bases unmatched: 7. This CDR3 reads CASSSGTASAKNIQYF. Here the CDR3 DNA reads TGTGCCAGCAGCTCGGGGACAGCCTCGGCCAAAAACATTCAGTACTTC.

The chain recombines TRBV5-5 with TRBJ2-7, with D maybe TRBD1 (6 bases). The CDR3 is made up of 14 amino acids. V was trimmed by 5 bases and J by 0 bases, leaving 12 bases between them. Germline V gives CDR1 SGHKS, CDR2 YYEKEE (reference sequence). The chain's CDR3 is CASRIQGISYEQYF. CDR3 coding DNA: TGTGCCAGCAGGATACAGGGTATCTCCTACGAGCAGTACTTC.

CDR3 nucleotide sequence: TGTGCCAGTAGTATGGGAGGGAACACCGGGGAGCTGTTTTTT. It encodes CASSMGGNTGELFF. The chain recombines TRBV19 with TRBJ2-2, with D possibly TRBD2 on 6 matching bases. CDR3 length: 14 residues. The V and J ends lost 3 bases and 1 base respectively, with 6 bases between them. CDR1 LNHDA and CDR2 SQIVND come from the germline V gene (reference sequence).

This clone was counted a few times. This sequence joins TRBV10-2 and TRBJ2-1; TRBD2 matches at 10 bases. The germline V gene has CDR1 WSHSY and CDR2 SAAADI. The CDR3 spans 18 residues. Trimming cost V 0 bases and J 5 bases; bases outside gene matches: 10. The CDR3 bases are TGCGCCAGCAGTGAGTCAACTAGCGGGGAGAAGGGTAACAATGAGCAGTTCTTC. This sequence encodes CASSESTSGEKGNNEQFF.

This chain links TRBV6-6 with TRBJ2-7; 9 nucleotides match TRBD2. The V gene's germline CDR1 is MNHNY and CDR2 SVGAGI (reference sequence). The CDR3 length is 14 residues. The V segment lost 11 bases and the J segment 2 bases; nucleotides outside the gene matches: 10. The CDR3 DNA sequence: TGTGCCTCCGGAGGAGTAGCGGGAGCCTACGAGCAGTACTTC. Translation gives CASGGVAGAYEQYF.

DNA for the CDR3: TGTGCCAGCAGCAACCCATGGACAGGGCCTAATGAAAAACTGTTTTTT. Its protein product is CASSNPWTGPNEKLFF. The gene calls are TRBV5-6 and TRBJ1-4; 8 bases are shared with TRBD1. The ends lost 4 bases at V and 3 bases at J; junction bases unmatched: 8. Germline CDR1 is SGHDT and CDR2 is YYEEEE. This CDR3 is 16 amino acids long. The entire variable domain, with the rest obtained from reference TRBV5-6 and TRBJ1-4, is as follows: DAGVTQSPTHLIKTRGQQVTLRCSPKSGHDTVSWYQQALGQGPQFIFQYYEEEERQRGNFPDRFSGHQFPNYSSELNVNALLLGDSALYLCASSNPWTGPNEKLFFGSGTQLSVL.

The gene calls are TRBV29-1 and TRBJ1-1; D unresolved. This CDR3 contains 14 residues. Germline V gene lookup returns CDR1 SQVTM and CDR2 ANQGSEA. Between the trimmed V and J ends, which lost 4 bases and 5 bases, there was a span of 17 bases. CDR3 in DNA: TGCAGCGTTGGAAATGAGGAGCTTAGGACTGAAGCTTTCTTT. Translation: CSVGNEELRTEAFF. Full variable domain (outside the CDR3, taken from reference TRBV29-1 and TRBJ1-1): SAVISQKPSRDICQRGTSLTIQCQVDSQVTMMFWYRQQPGQSLTLIATANQGSEATYESGFVIDKFPISRPNLTFSTLTVSNMSPEDSSIYLCSVGNEELRTEAFFGQGTRLTVV.

This chain connects TRBV11-2 to TRBJ2-7; TRBD2 agrees at 8 bases. The CDR3 is made up of 16 amino acids. Germline CDR1 reads SGHAT; CDR2 reads FQNNGV. Trimming cost V 2 bases and J 5 bases; bases outside gene matches: 11. The CDR3 region is CASSLTGGYGIDEQYF. Here the CDR3 DNA reads TGTGCCAGCAGCTTAACGGGAGGGTATGGCATAGACGAGCAGTACTTC.

The chain is built from TRBV7-9 and TRBJ2-3; 13 nucleotides agree with TRBD2. This CDR3 region has 14 residues. Trimming took 10 bases from V and 5 from J; bases not matched to a gene: 6. CDR1 and CDR2 from the germline V gene are SEHNR and FQNEAQ (reference sequence). The CDR3 region is CATRLAGGLDTQYF. The CDR3 nucleotides are TGTGCCACCAGACTAGCGGGAGGTTTAGATACGCAGTATTTT.

This chain links TRBV7-2 with TRBJ2-5; TRBD2 matches 8 bases. The ends lost 5 bases at V and 7 bases at J; junction bases unmatched: 6. The CDR3 runs to 13 residues. The germline V gene has CDR1 SGHTA and CDR2 FQGNSA. The CDR3 sequence: CASSNRGGGTQYF. CDR3 bases: TGTGCCAGCAGCAATCGGGGGGGTGGGACCCAGTACTTC. Full variable domain (remainder filled in from reference TRBV7-2 and TRBJ2-5): GAGVSQSPSNKVTEKGKDVELRCDPISGHTALYWYRQSLGQGLEFLIYFQGNSAPDKSGLPSDRFSAERTGGSVSTLTIQRTQQEDSAVYLCASSNRGGGTQYFGPGTRLLVL.

Concerning this clone itself: The same CDR3 arises from other DNA sequences in this sample as well. The chain combines TRBV18 with TRBJ1-1, with D possibly matching TRBD1 (5 bases). Between the trimmed V and J ends, which lost 3 bases and 6 bases, there was a span of 11 bases. Per germline, CDR1 KGHSH and CDR2 LQKENI. The CDR3 sequence is 13 residues long. This chain's CDR3 is CASSPGQGAEAFF. The DNA for the CDR3 is TGTGCCAGCTCACCGGGCCAGGGCGCTGAAGCTTTCTTT. Full variable domain (missing parts from reference TRBV18 and TRBJ1-1): NAGVMQNPRHLVRRRGQEARLRCSPMKGHSHVYWYRQLPEEGLKFMVYLQKENIIDESGMPKERFSAEFPKEGPSILRIQQVVRGDSAAYFCASSPGQGAEAFFGQGTRLTVV.

CDR3 loop: CASSLVQDAYGYTF. DNA of the CDR3: TGTGCCAGCAGCTTGGTGCAGGATGCCTATGGCTACACCTTC. The chain links TRBV5-5 to TRBJ1-2, with D unresolved. CDR1 and CDR2 from the germline V gene are SGHKS and YYEKEE (reference sequence). Trimming shortened V by 0 bases and J by 4 bases, and 10 bases separated the two germline ends. This CDR3 comprises 14 residues.

This rearrangement joins TRBV19 to TRBJ2-7; D is possibly TRBD1 (6 bases). Per germline, CDR1 LNHDA and CDR2 SQIVND (reference sequence). This CDR3 contains 17 residues. Trimming removed 7 bases at V and 1 base at J, with 23 bases between. DNA of the CDR3: TGTGCCAGTATTGCAGACACCCGAATAGGGGGATCCTACGAGCAGTACTTC. It translates to CASIADTRIGGSYEQYF.